Below, one T cell receptor (beta chain) is given with its context. What it recognizes is unknown. Generated by immunoSEQ multiplex PCR, the TCRdb table keeps only in-frame clones and is missing some. The data show roughly 1.4 million clones, approximately 98.5% seen once. The record originates from a study of shared clonotypes between healthy human individuals. Across the study: The composition of the donors was a couple of women and a few men aged 18 to 49. Findings of the study overall: The study's rarefaction showed incomplete sorted-subset sequencing despite large depth. The sole specimen, blood, was sampled, and tissue repertoires likely differ.

CDR1 and CDR2 from the germline V gene are SGHTA and FQGNSA. This CDR3 spans 13 amino acids. V gave up 5 bases and J gave up 1 base, with 8 bases separating them. The V gene is TRBV7-2, the J gene TRBJ1-1; no definite D call. The source of this sequence is a man aged 25 to 45 in good health. Source material: naive CD4+ T cells sorted from blood. Regarding subset: CD45RA+ positively selected. The CDR3 DNA reads as TGTGCCAGCAGCCCGGGCAGGAACACTGAAGCTTTCTTT. This translates into CASSPGRNTEAFF.